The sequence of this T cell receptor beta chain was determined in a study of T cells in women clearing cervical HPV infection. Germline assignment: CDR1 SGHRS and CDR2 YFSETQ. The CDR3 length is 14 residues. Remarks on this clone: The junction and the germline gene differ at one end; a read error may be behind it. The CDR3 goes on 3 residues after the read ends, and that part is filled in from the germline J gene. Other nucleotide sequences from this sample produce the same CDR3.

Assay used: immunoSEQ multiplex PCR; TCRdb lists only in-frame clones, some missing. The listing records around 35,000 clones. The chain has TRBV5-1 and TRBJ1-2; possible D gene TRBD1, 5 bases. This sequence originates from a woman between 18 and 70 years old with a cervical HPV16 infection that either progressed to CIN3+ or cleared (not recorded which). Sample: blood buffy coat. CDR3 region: CASSFDRPNYGYTF. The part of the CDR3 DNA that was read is TGCGCTAGCAGCTTCGACAGACCCAACTATGGC.